This is a list of T cell receptor beta chains from one sample in a study of CD8+ T cells in alopecia areata. Profiling relied on immunoSEQ multiplex PCR, and the TCRdb table lists in-frame clones only, not all of them. The table lists about 200,000 clones, about 57% of them singletons. Source: CD4+ T cells sorted from blood, taken at week 4, from a patient treated with tofacitinib. Source of these receptors: a human donor with alopecia areata. CDR3s include the opening cysteine and the closing phenylalanine or tryptophan. The D gene is left open where the match is weak. Some rows have no size entry. The others give once, few or many, or a class for an expanded clone.

J	D	size	length	V	CDR3	DNA
TRBJ2-5	-	once	12	TRBV12-5	CASGWGGETQYF	TGTGCTAGTGGTTGGGGAGGAGAGACCCAGTACTTC
TRBJ2-7	TRBD1	-	14	TRBV4-3	CASSQGDSSYEQYF	TGCGCCAGCAGCCAAGGGGACAGCTCCTACGAGCAGTACTTC
TRBJ1-2	-	-	14	TRBV5-6	CASSLLRGNYGYTF	TGTGCCAGCAGCTTGCTCAGGGGCAACTATGGCTACACCTTC
TRBJ1-1	TRBD1	once	14	TRBV4-3	CASSSGQGNTEAFF	TGCGCCAGCAGCTCAGGACAGGGGAACACTGAAGCTTTCTTT
TRBJ2-7	-	-	13	TRBV7-2	CASSQSLRLGQYF	TGTGCCAGCAGCCAGTCTTTGAGATTAGGGCAGTACTTC
TRBJ2-7	-	few	16	TRBV2	CASSEALAGGTFRQYF	TGTGCCAGCAGTGAAGCGCTTGCAGGGGGGACCTTTCGGCAGTACTTC
TRBJ2-3	TRBD1	few	15	TRBV5-6	CASSFGTGSTDTQYF	TGTGCCAGCAGCTTCGGGACAGGCAGCACAGATACGCAGTATTTT
TRBJ2-4	-	-	16	TRBV27	CASGPRDTLAKNIQYF	TGTGCCAGCGGACCCCGGGACACCCTAGCCAAAAACATTCAGTACTTC
TRBJ1-1	-	-	13	TRBV7-3	CASSLFGETEAFF	TGTGCCAGCAGCTTATTTGGGGAAACTGAAGCTTTCTTT
TRBJ2-5	TRBD2	-	13	TRBV30	CAWSRLAGETQYF	TGTGCCTGGAGTAGACTAGCGGGAGAGACCCAGTACTTC
TRBJ2-5	TRBD2	-	17	TRBV4-3	CASSQGLAGASGETQYF	TGCGCCAGCAGCCAAGGGCTAGCGGGGGCCTCCGGGGAGACCCAGTACTTC
TRBJ1-2	-	-	14	TRBV27	CASMSRVGVGFHTF	TGTGCCAGCATGAGCAGGGTAGGGGTCGGATTCCACACCTTC
TRBJ2-1	TRBD2	few	13	TRBV29-1	CRASGRSYNEQFF	TGCAGGGCTAGCGGTCGCTCCTACAATGAGCAGTTCTTC
TRBJ1-1	-	-	13	TRBV11-3	CASSQIQGAEAFF	TGTGCCAGCAGCCAAATACAGGGCGCTGAAGCTTTCTTT
TRBJ2-5	-	few	13	TRBV18	CASSPFDGETQYF	TGTGCCAGCTCACCATTCGACGGTGAGACCCAGTACTTC
TRBJ1-1	TRBD1	-	11	TRBV29-1	CSAITGVAAFF	TGCAGCGCGATAACAGGGGTGGCAGCTTTCTTT
TRBJ1-2	-	-	15	TRBV29-1	CSVDRRADIGYGYTF	TGCAGCGTTGATCGACGGGCCGATATAGGCTATGGCTACACCTTC
TRBJ1-5	TRBD1	-	13	TRBV29-1	CSVGQNSNQPQHF	TGCAGCGTGGGACAGAATAGCAATCAGCCCCAGCATTTT
TRBJ2-4	-	once	17	TRBV7-2	CASSLGQPSLAKNIQYF	TGTGCCAGCAGCTTAGGGCAACCATCACTAGCCAAAAACATTCAGTACTTC
TRBJ2-1	TRBD2	-	13	TRBV18	CASSRALAEQTFF	TGTGCCAGCTCACGTGCGCTAGCGGAGCAGACGTTCTTC
TRBJ2-7	-	-	13	TRBV11-1	CASSVGLTYEQYF	TGTGCCAGCAGCGTGGGACTGACCTACGAGCAGTACTTC
TRBJ1-6	TRBD1	once	14	TRBV30	CAWEGTARRSPLHF	TGTGCCTGGGAAGGGACAGCACGAAGGTCACCCCTCCACTTT
TRBJ2-3	-	-	14	TRBV11-1	CASSPIQSGDTQYF	TGTGCCAGCAGCCCGATTCAGAGTGGAGATACGCAGTATTTT
TRBJ1-2	-	-	14	TRBV15	CATSPHEGVYGYTF	TGTGCCACCAGCCCCCATGAGGGGGTCTATGGCTACACCTTC
TRBJ1-6	-	-	14	TRBV6-1	CASSESGWGSPLHF	TGTGCCAGCAGTGAAAGTGGATGGGGTTCACCCCTCCACTTT
TRBJ1-6	-	-	8	TRBV27	CASSPPHF	TGTGCCAGCAGTCCCCCCCACTTT
TRBJ2-1	TRBD1	-	12	TRBV30	CAWDRGQDEQFF	TGTGCCTGGGACAGGGGGCAAGATGAGCAGTTCTTC
TRBJ1-5	-	-	13	TRBV30	CAWSDQGSQPQHF	TGTGCCTGGAGTGATCAGGGAAGTCAGCCCCAGCATTTT
TRBJ2-7	-	once	14	TRBV27	CASTESRDTYEQYF	TGTGCCAGCACCGAGTCCAGGGACACCTACGAGCAGTACTTC
TRBJ1-5	-	-	13	TRBV7-3	CASSLTRDQPQHF	TGTGCCAGCAGCTTAACGAGAGATCAGCCCCAGCATTTT
TRBJ2-1	TRBD2	-	15	TRBV25-1	CASSEFGGANNEQFF	TGTGCCAGCAGTGAATTCGGGGGGGCAAACAATGAGCAGTTCTTC
TRBJ2-7	-	-	11	TRBV6-5	CATLWSYEQYF	TGTGCCACGTTGTGGAGCTACGAGCAGTACTTC
TRBJ2-1	TRBD2	few	16	TRBV5-8	CASSEIGLARRDEQFF	TGTGCCAGCAGCGAGATTGGACTAGCGAGAAGGGATGAGCAGTTCTTC
TRBJ1-1	-	-	13	TRBV2	CASFFFNQGEAFF	TGTGCCAGCTTCTTCTTTAACCAAGGGGAAGCTTTCTTT
TRBJ1-4	TRBD1	few	13	TRBV6-6	CASSDRGGEKLFF	TGTGCCAGCAGCGACAGGGGCGGGGAAAAACTGTTTTTT
TRBJ1-2	TRBD1	-	13	TRBV27	CASRRGLGYGYTF	TGTGCCAGCAGAAGGGGGCTTGGGTATGGCTACACCTTC
TRBJ1-2	TRBD1	-	14	TRBV6-1	CASSSGTGNIGYTF	TGTGCCAGCAGCTCTGGGACAGGGAATATTGGCTACACCTTC
TRBJ1-2	-	-	13	TRBV2	CASSEMNNGGYTF	TGTGCCAGCAGTGAGATGAACAACGGGGGCTACACCTTC
TRBJ2-7	-	-	14	TRBV28	CASSPTGTSYEQYF	TGTGCCAGCAGTCCCACAGGGACCTCCTACGAGCAGTACTTC
TRBJ2-5	TRBD1	few	13	TRBV7-7	CASSLDRRETQYF	TGTGCCAGCAGCCTGGACAGGAGAGAGACCCAGTACTTC
TRBJ1-1	-	-	14	TRBV4-1	CASSHPQILTEAFF	TGCGCCAGCAGCCATCCACAGATTCTCACTGAAGCTTTCTTT
TRBJ2-7	TRBD1	-	12	TRBV2	CASRITGVEQYF	TGTGCCAGCAGAATAACAGGGGTCGAGCAGTACTTC
TRBJ1-2	-	-	12	TRBV30	CAWKLLGGGYTF	TGTGCCTGGAAACTCCTGGGCGGTGGCTACACCTTC
TRBJ2-7	TRBD1	-	15	TRBV19	CASREEGTGPYEQYF	TGTGCCAGTAGGGAAGAAGGGACAGGACCCTACGAGCAGTACTTC